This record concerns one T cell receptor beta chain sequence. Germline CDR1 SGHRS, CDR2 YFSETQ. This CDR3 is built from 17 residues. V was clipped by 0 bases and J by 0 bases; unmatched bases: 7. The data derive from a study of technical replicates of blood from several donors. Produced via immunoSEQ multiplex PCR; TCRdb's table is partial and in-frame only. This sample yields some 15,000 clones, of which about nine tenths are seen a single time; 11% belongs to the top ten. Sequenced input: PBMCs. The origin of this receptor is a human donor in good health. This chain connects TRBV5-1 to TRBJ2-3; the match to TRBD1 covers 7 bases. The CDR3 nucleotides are TGCGCCAGCAGCTTGGGGGAACAGGGGCGAAGCACAGATACGCAGTATTTT. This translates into CASSLGEQGRSTDTQYF.